Listed below are T cell receptor beta chains from one sample, sequenced in a study of cytomegalovirus exposure and HLA in healthy donors. Profiled with immunoSEQ multiplex PCR; TCRdb holds only in-frame clones, not every one. The data hold about 140,000 clones, with around 79% observed a single time. The sample comprised PBMCs. These receptors all come from a man aged 18 to 35 in good health and CMV-seronegative. Each CDR3 is given with its conserved first and last residue. The D gene is left open where the match is weak. A row's size may be missing; if present it is once, few, many or a size class.

d_call: TRBD2; cdr3_length: 18; j_call: TRBJ2-7; clone_size: -; v_call: TRBV6-7; cdr3_aa: CASSYSRDTGGYPYEQYF; cdr3_nt: TGTGCCAGCAGTTACTCGAGGGATACGGGGGGATACCCCTACGAGCAGTACTTC
d_call: TRBD1; cdr3_length: 14; j_call: TRBJ2-3; clone_size: -; v_call: TRBV5-1; cdr3_aa: CASSRDRYTDTQYF; cdr3_nt: TGCGCCAGCAGCCGGGACAGATACACAGATACGCAGTATTTT
d_call: -; cdr3_length: 16; j_call: TRBJ2-5; clone_size: once; v_call: TRBV5-4; cdr3_aa: CASLQRTFRLQETQYF; cdr3_nt: TGTGCCAGCCTGCAACGGACTTTCCGATTACAAGAGACCCAGTACTTC
d_call: -; cdr3_length: 15; j_call: TRBJ2-7; clone_size: -; v_call: TRBV7-2; cdr3_aa: CASSLAHRQSYEQYF; cdr3_nt: TGTGCCAGCAGCTTAGCGCACAGGCAGTCCTACGAGCAGTACTTC
d_call: TRBD1; cdr3_length: 16; j_call: TRBJ1-3; clone_size: -; v_call: TRBV7-8; cdr3_aa: CASSLGQGIAGNTIYF; cdr3_nt: TGTGCCAGCAGCTTGGGACAGGGGATCGCTGGAAACACCATATATTTT
d_call: -; cdr3_length: 15; j_call: TRBJ2-7; clone_size: -; v_call: TRBV6-1; cdr3_aa: CASSEWSGRSYEQYF; cdr3_nt: TGTGCCAGCAGTGAATGGTCAGGTCGTTCCTACGAGCAGTACTTC
d_call: -; cdr3_length: 17; j_call: TRBJ1-4; clone_size: -; v_call: TRBV5-1; cdr3_aa: CASSAGLRGTANEKLFF; cdr3_nt: TGCGCCAGCAGCGCGGGCCTCAGGGGCACAGCTAATGAAAAACTGTTTTTT
d_call: -; cdr3_length: 15; j_call: TRBJ2-7; clone_size: -; v_call: TRBV27; cdr3_aa: CASSKQAASSYEQYF; cdr3_nt: TGTGCCAGCAGTAAACAAGCGGCGAGCTCCTACGAGCAGTACTTC
d_call: -; cdr3_length: 18; j_call: TRBJ1-2; clone_size: -; v_call: TRBV6-4; cdr3_aa: CASSDSPIPDRRTYGYTF; cdr3_nt: TGTGCCAGCAGTGACTCGCCGATTCCCGACAGGCGCACCTATGGCTACACCTTC
d_call: -; cdr3_length: 16; j_call: TRBJ1-1; clone_size: few; v_call: TRBV4-1; cdr3_aa: CASSPRGGPQNTEAFF; cdr3_nt: TGCGCCAGCAGTCCCCGGGGGGGGCCCCAGAACACTGAAGCTTTCTTT
d_call: TRBD1; cdr3_length: 15; j_call: TRBJ1-2; clone_size: -; v_call: TRBV9; cdr3_aa: CASSVLAGGNYGYTF; cdr3_nt: TGTGCCAGCAGCGTTTTGGCAGGGGGAAACTATGGCTACACCTTC
d_call: TRBD1; cdr3_length: 15; j_call: TRBJ2-7; clone_size: -; v_call: TRBV7-9; cdr3_aa: CASSSRDRIPHEQYF; cdr3_nt: TGTGCCAGCAGCAGCCGGGACAGGATCCCCCACGAGCAGTACTTC
d_call: TRBD1; cdr3_length: 14; j_call: TRBJ1-4; clone_size: -; v_call: TRBV19; cdr3_aa: CASSIDRTGTGLFF; cdr3_nt: TGTGCCAGTAGTATAGACCGGACCGGGACAGGGCTGTTTTTT
d_call: TRBD2; cdr3_length: 13; j_call: TRBJ2-1; clone_size: -; v_call: TRBV2; cdr3_aa: CATRLAGVAEQFF; cdr3_nt: TGTGCCACTCGACTAGCGGGGGTGGCCGAGCAGTTCTTC
d_call: TRBD1; cdr3_length: 16; j_call: TRBJ2-2; clone_size: -; v_call: TRBV27; cdr3_aa: CASSPIGQGAAGELFF; cdr3_nt: TGTGCCAGCAGTCCGATCGGACAGGGGGCCGCCGGGGAGCTGTTTTTT
d_call: TRBD2; cdr3_length: 15; j_call: TRBJ2-7; clone_size: -; v_call: TRBV5-1; cdr3_aa: CASSLSRVAGYEQYF; cdr3_nt: TGCGCCAGCAGCTTATCGAGGGTAGCGGGCTACGAGCAGTACTTC
d_call: -; cdr3_length: 15; j_call: TRBJ2-7; clone_size: -; v_call: TRBV27; cdr3_aa: CASSLSTKRVLEQYF; cdr3_nt: TGTGCCAGCAGTTTATCGACAAAGAGGGTACTCGAGCAGTACTTC
d_call: -; cdr3_length: 12; j_call: TRBJ1-1; clone_size: -; v_call: TRBV30; cdr3_aa: CAWRRGNTEAFF; cdr3_nt: TGTGCCTGGAGGCGGGGGAACACTGAAGCTTTCTTT
d_call: -; cdr3_length: 14; j_call: TRBJ1-1; clone_size: few; v_call: TRBV5-1; cdr3_aa: CASSLETANTEAFF; cdr3_nt: TGCGCCAGCAGCTTGGAGACAGCGAACACTGAAGCTTTCTTT
d_call: -; cdr3_length: 11; j_call: TRBJ2-5; clone_size: -; v_call: TRBV18; cdr3_aa: CASSQKETQYF; cdr3_nt: TGTGCCAGCTCCCAAAAAGAGACCCAGTACTTC
d_call: -; cdr3_length: 14; j_call: TRBJ2-7; clone_size: few; v_call: TRBV6-1; cdr3_aa: CASSSRTASYEQYF; cdr3_nt: TGTGCCAGCAGTTCCAGGACAGCCAGCTACGAGCAGTACTTC
d_call: TRBD2; cdr3_length: 16; j_call: TRBJ2-5; clone_size: few; v_call: TRBV7-9; cdr3_aa: CASSLISGGPTETQYF; cdr3_nt: TGTGCCAGCAGCTTAATTAGCGGGGGCCCCACGGAGACCCAGTACTTC
d_call: TRBD1; cdr3_length: 16; j_call: TRBJ1-3; clone_size: -; v_call: TRBV4-3; cdr3_aa: CASSPDRGGSGNTIYF; cdr3_nt: TGCGCCAGCAGCCCGGACAGGGGAGGCTCTGGAAACACCATATATTTT
d_call: TRBD1; cdr3_length: 14; j_call: TRBJ2-7; clone_size: -; v_call: TRBV14; cdr3_aa: CASSRQGLGVEQYF; cdr3_nt: TGTGCCAGCAGCCGACAGGGCCTCGGAGTGGAGCAGTACTTC
d_call: TRBD1; cdr3_length: 18; j_call: TRBJ2-6; clone_size: -; v_call: TRBV4-2; cdr3_aa: CASSQAGTGGAGANVLTF; cdr3_nt: TGTGCCAGCAGCCAAGCCGGGACAGGGGGCGCTGGGGCCAACGTCCTGACTTTC
d_call: TRBD1; cdr3_length: 17; j_call: TRBJ2-2; clone_size: -; v_call: TRBV5-1; cdr3_aa: CASSSLWPGGITGELFF; cdr3_nt: TGCGCCAGCAGCTCCCTCTGGCCAGGGGGTATCACCGGGGAGCTGTTTTTT
d_call: -; cdr3_length: 15; j_call: TRBJ1-6; clone_size: -; v_call: TRBV9; cdr3_aa: CASSQTTGGDSPLHF; cdr3_nt: TGTGCCAGCAGCCAAACTACGGGGGGCGATTCACCCCTCCACTTT